The clone carrying this T cell receptor beta chain was detected ten times or more. What it recognizes is unknown. This CDR3 spans 13 amino acids. The germline V gene has CDR1 SEHNR and CDR2 FQNEAQ (reference sequence). V dropped 5 bases and J dropped 9 bases, with 14 bases sitting between them. The data are from a study of T cells in Graves' hyperthyroidism and ophthalmopathy. General study findings and limits: In the blood, most expanded thyroid clonotypes above 0.001 appeared as well.

Based on clinical symptoms, serum thyroxine and TRAb, thyroid ultrasound and orbital computed tomography, diagnoses were reached. From under 12 ml of fresh peripheral blood, PBMCs were isolated. Amplification yielded TCR beta CDR3 regions, with RNA transcripts as the source. RT-PCR in the first round (using the HTBI primer set) targeted the TCR CDR3. TCRdb recomputed calls from the multiplex PCR reads with MiXCR, one row per CDR3 protein. The data hold hundreds of thousands of distinct CDR3 sequences, with around 16% observed a single time. Sequencing was carried out using blood. The chain has TRBV7-9 and TRBJ2-1, with D tentatively TRBD1 or TRBD2 (6 bases each). The sequence came from a woman aged 40-49 years with Graves' ophthalmopathy. The CDR3 spells CASSNKGGGEQFF. CDR3 in DNA: TGTGCCAGCAGCAACAAAGGAGGGGGTGAGCAGTTCTTC.